This T cell receptor (beta chain) originates from a study of OX40 agonist ivuxolimab in advanced cancers. Study background: An agonistic anti-OX40 (CD134) antibody, ivuxolimab, was used to treat the patients. Ivuxolimab doses were 0.01, 0.1, 0.3, 1.5, 3 or 10 mg/kg every 2 weeks. Points from the study as a whole: Normalized T-cell clonal expansion was also low in a subset of nonresponders. Researchers report that CD8+ T cells had, on average, more expanded clones than CD4+.

Some clones are missing from TCRdb's copy, which holds only in-frame ones; the method was immunoSEQ multiplex PCR. The sample has about 39,000 clones, approximately 90% seen once. For this clone: The antigen is undetermined.

The CDR3 is 11 amino acids. The V segment lost 6 bases and the J segment 6 bases; nucleotides outside the gene matches: 5. Looked up from germline, CDR1 is DFQATT and CDR2 is SNEGSKA (reference sequence). This chain links TRBV20-1 with TRBJ2-7, with 7 positions matching TRBD1. Here the sequenced sample was CD4+ or CD8+ T cells sorted from blood, taken in a trial of the OX40 agonist ivuxolimab. The source is an adult with an advanced solid tumor such as melanoma, head and neck, liver or kidney cancer. CDR3: CSARTGIEQYF. CDR3 DNA: TGCAGTGCCCGGACAGGAATCGAGCAGTACTTC.